This is a list of T cell receptor beta chains from one sample in a study of neurological immune-mediated disorders. TCRdb reanalysed the 5' RACE reads using MiXCR and keeps one entry per CDR3 protein. The table includes tens of thousands of distinct CDR3 sequences, approximately 13% detected once. Sequencing input: PBMCs. The receptors originated from a man aged 25-40 years in good health. The CDR3 runs from the conserved cysteine through the conserved F or W.

v_gene: TRBV4-1
j_gene: TRBJ2-3
CDR3aa: CASSQTGGGTDTQYF

v_gene: TRBV12-3/TRBV12-4
j_gene: TRBJ2-3
CDR3aa: CASSSGSTDTQYF

v_gene: TRBV20-1
j_gene: TRBJ2-3
CDR3aa: CSGHSGLAGGSRADTQYF

v_gene: TRBV12-3/TRBV12-4
j_gene: TRBJ2-5
CDR3aa: CASSAGQGGETQYF

v_gene: TRBV5-6
j_gene: TRBJ1-2
CDR3aa: CASSLGGSYGYTF

v_gene: TRBV5-1
j_gene: TRBJ2-1
CDR3aa: CASTAGEAGLPMGQFF

v_gene: TRBV7-9
j_gene: TRBJ2-5
CDR3aa: CATGTSVQETQYF

v_gene: TRBV6-2/TRBV6-3
j_gene: TRBJ2-7
CDR3aa: CASSYGTSGYEQYF

v_gene: TRBV25-1
j_gene: TRBJ2-1
CDR3aa: CASSDVGGGPNEQFF

v_gene: TRBV5-1
j_gene: TRBJ2-7
CDR3aa: CASSPTYEQYF

v_gene: TRBV6-4
j_gene: TRBJ2-3
CDR3aa: CASSAGNTDTQYF

v_gene: TRBV6-2/TRBV6-3
j_gene: TRBJ2-7
CDR3aa: CASSYPIPPRAGETYEQYF

v_gene: TRBV5-1
j_gene: TRBJ1-1
CDR3aa: CASSFRYGANTEAFF

v_gene: TRBV3-1
j_gene: TRBJ2-1
CDR3aa: CASSWVGTSGSLAYNEQFF

v_gene: TRBV12-3/TRBV12-4
j_gene: TRBJ1-4
CDR3aa: CASSLETGGEKLFF

v_gene: TRBV2
j_gene: TRBJ2-7
CDR3aa: CASSASTGRTHEQYF

v_gene: TRBV5-1
j_gene: TRBJ2-3
CDR3aa: CASSDGGNTDTQYF

v_gene: TRBV5-1
j_gene: TRBJ2-5
CDR3aa: CASSSGQAEKETQYF

v_gene: TRBV5-1
j_gene: TRBJ2-3
CDR3aa: CASSSPQLRLAGFTDTQYF

v_gene: TRBV20-1
j_gene: TRBJ2-7
CDR3aa: CSALTTSVEQYF

v_gene: TRBV3-1
j_gene: TRBJ2-1
CDR3aa: CASRTNNEQFF

v_gene: TRBV28
j_gene: TRBJ2-7
CDR3aa: CASTGLAGTYEQYF